The 22 T cell receptor beta chains below come from one sample, sequenced in a study of shared clonotypes between healthy human individuals. Clones were read by immunoSEQ multiplex PCR, and TCRdb kept only the in-frame ones, dropping some. The repertoire holds 1.4 million to 1.5 million clones, with around 97% as singletons. The sequenced sample was naive CD4+ T cells sorted from blood. Subset of the sample: CD45RA+ positively selected. Receptors originate from a man between 25 and 39 years old in good health.

Notes on this clone: Distinct nucleotide sequences in the sample also encode this CDR3. The gene calls are TRBV2 and TRBJ1-1; the D is unclear. V was cut by 3 bases and J by 1 base, with 9 bases left in between. Looked up from germline, CDR1 is SNHLY and CDR2 is FYNNEI. This CDR3 is 14 amino acids long. CDR3 nucleotides: TGTGCCAGCAGTGATCTCGGGCCGAACACTGAAGCTTTCTTT. This gives the protein CASSDLGPNTEAFF.

Comment on this clone: Other DNA sequences within the sample encode an identical CDR3. This sequence joins TRBV27 and TRBJ2-7, with a tentative D call TRBD2 (7 bases). From germline, CDR1 is MNHEY and CDR2 SMNVEV (reference sequence). There are 15 residues in the CDR3. The ends were cut back, 1 base at V and 3 bases at J, with 13 bases in the middle. Here the CDR3 DNA reads TGTGCCAGCAGTTTATTGGCGGGGGCACGCTACGAGCAGTACTTC. Its translation: CASSLLAGARYEQYF.

This chain links TRBV2 with TRBJ1-3; D ambiguous. CDR1 is SNHLY and CDR2 is FYNNEI in the germline V gene. V gave up 6 bases and J gave up 4 bases, with 10 bases separating them. The CDR3 spans 13 residues. CDR3 in DNA: TGTGCCAGCAGGGATACACGGGGAAACACCATATATTTT. Translation gives CASRDTRGNTIYF. The whole variable domain, remainder taken from reference TRBV2 and TRBJ1-3, is EPEVTQTPSHQVTQMGQEVILRCVPISNHLYFYWYRQILGQKVEFLVSFYNNEISEKSEIFDDQFSVERPDGSNFTLKIRSTKLEDSAMYFCASRDTRGNTIYFGEGSWLTVV.

This clone was seen once. J is TRBJ1-2 and V is TRBV15; no clear D. The CDR3 extends over 13 amino acids. In germline, CDR1 is LNHNV, CDR2 YYDKDF (reference sequence). V lost 6 bases, J lost 8 bases, and 16 bases lay in between. The CDR3 protein is CATSRFWRRGYTF. DNA of the CDR3: TGTGCCACCAGTCGCTTTTGGCGGCGGGGCTACACCTTC.

The genes are TRBV7-2 and TRBJ1-2, with a tentative D call TRBD1 (5 bases). The CDR3 extends over 13 amino acids. Trimming shortened V by 5 bases and J by 7 bases, and 14 bases separated the two germline ends. The V gene's germline CDR1 is SGHTA and CDR2 FQGNSA. CDR3 loop: CASSITTDPGYTF. The CDR3, as DNA: TGTGCCAGCAGCATAACGACAGACCCTGGCTACACCTTC. Full variable domain (outside the CDR3, taken from reference TRBV7-2 and TRBJ1-2): GAGVSQSPSNKVTEKGKDVELRCDPISGHTALYWYRQSLGQGLEFLIYFQGNSAPDKSGLPSDRFSAERTGGSVSTLTIQRTQQEDSAVYLCASSITTDPGYTFGSGTRLTVV.

The chain carries TRBV19 and TRBJ2-5; 8 bases are shared with TRBD1. The CDR3 is 13 amino acids. Per the germline V gene, CDR1 is LNHDA and CDR2 is SQIVND (reference sequence). J gave up 4 bases and V 6 bases, and 4 bases lay outside the gene matches. CDR3 residues: CASRKTGGETQYF. In DNA form, the CDR3 reads TGTGCCAGTAGGAAAACAGGGGGAGAGACCCAGTACTTC.

This clone was seen only once. The chain has TRBV30 and TRBJ1-4; TRBD1 is a possible D gene (5 bases). This CDR3 has 14 amino acids. Looked up from germline, CDR1 is GTSNPN and CDR2 is SVGIG (reference sequence). Trimming took off 0 bases at V and 8 bases at J, with 13 bases between the two ends. CDR3 nucleotides: TGTGCCTGGAGTGTCGGGCAGGGCAGCGAAAAACTGTTTTTT. It translates to CAWSVGQGSEKLFF.

In its sample, this clone was seen once. This rearrangement joins TRBV5-1 to TRBJ2-2; no definite D call. From germline, CDR1 is SGHRS and CDR2 YFSETQ. The CDR3 totals 15 residues. V dropped 2 bases and J dropped 6 bases, with 14 bases sitting between them. The DNA for the CDR3 is TGCGCCAGCAGCTTCGGACCAAACCCGGCCGGGGAGCTGTTTTTT. Protein sequence: CASSFGPNPAGELFF.

The chain is built from TRBV7-8 and TRBJ2-7; TRBD1 aligns across 8 bases. V trimming: 5 bases; J trimming: 7 bases; junction bases outside the gene matches: 7. Germline V gives CDR1 SGHVS, CDR2 FQNEAQ. The CDR3 is 13 residues long. The CDR3 bases are TGTGCCAGCAGCCAGGACAGGGTAAGGGAGCAGTACTTC. This sequence encodes CASSQDRVREQYF.

This chain joins TRBV2 and TRBJ1-5; D is possibly TRBD1 (6 bases). In germline, CDR1 is SNHLY, CDR2 FYNNEI. V dropped 6 bases and J dropped 3 bases, with 15 bases sitting between them. The CDR3 has 15 amino acids. The CDR3 protein is CASRGRDTYNQPQHF. In DNA, the CDR3 is TGTGCCAGCAGGGGCCGGGACACATACAATCAGCCCCAGCATTTT.

The J gene is TRBJ2-5, the V gene TRBV28, with TRBD2 as a possible D gene (5 bases). CDR1 is MDHEN and CDR2 is SYDVKM in the germline V gene. The CDR3 spans 15 residues. The V gene lost 2 bases and the J gene lost 11 bases, with 21 bases spanning the gap. The CDR3 DNA reads TGTGCCAGCAGTTTACGCCGTGAACCGACAAGAGGGCAGTACTTC. Translation: CASSLRREPTRGQYF.

V gene TRBV2 combines with J gene TRBJ2-5; D unclear. The CDR3 covers 13 residues. The ends were cut back, 6 bases at V and 4 bases at J, with 12 bases in the middle. CDR1 SNHLY and CDR2 FYNNEI come from the germline V gene. CDR3 bases: TGTGCCAGCAGCGCGGATTTGGGAGAGACCCAGTACTTC. Translation gives CASSADLGETQYF.

V gene TRBV4-3 combines with J gene TRBJ2-7; perhaps TRBD2 as D (5 bases). The CDR3 covers 14 residues. The germline V gene encodes CDR1 LGHNA and CDR2 YSLEER. Trimming stripped 4 bases from V and 3 bases from J, with 13 bases between. In nucleotides, the CDR3 is TGCGCCAGCAGCCTCAGCGGCAGCCACTACGAGCAGTACTTC. Translating it yields CASSLSGSHYEQYF.

The J gene is TRBJ2-2, the V gene TRBV6-6; D ambiguous. The V end lost 2 bases, the J end lost 7 bases, and 5 bases lay between the germline ends. CDR1 MNHNY and CDR2 SVGAGI come from the germline V gene (reference sequence). CDR3 length: 12 amino acids. The CDR3: CASSYPSGELFF. Here the CDR3 DNA reads TGTGCCAGCAGTTACCCGAGCGGGGAGCTGTTTTTT.

The V call is TRBV11-2, the J call TRBJ2-7; 15 nucleotides line up with TRBD2. The CDR3 consists of 17 residues. Germline assignment: CDR1 SGHAT and CDR2 FQNNGV. The ends lost 2 bases at V and 4 bases at J; junction bases unmatched: 6. The CDR3 region is CASSLMGLAGGIYEQYF. CDR3 bases: TGTGCCAGCAGCTTAATGGGACTAGCGGGGGGAATATACGAGCAGTACTTC.

Worth noting for this clone: Other DNA sequences of this sample code for an identical CDR3. This rearrangement joins TRBV5-4 to TRBJ2-1; 14 nucleotides agree with TRBD2. The CDR3 runs to 18 residues. In germline, CDR1 is SGHNT, CDR2 YYREEE (reference sequence). Trimming cost V 4 bases and J 0 bases; bases outside gene matches: 6. The CDR3 sequence: CASSLGLAGAGSYNEQFF. In DNA form, the CDR3 reads TGTGCCAGCAGCCTGGGACTAGCGGGAGCCGGCTCCTACAATGAGCAGTTCTTC.

V and J are TRBV30 and TRBJ1-5; the D is unclear. Trimming shortened V by 3 bases and J by 0 bases, and 9 bases separated the two germline ends. The germline V gene encodes CDR1 GTSNPN and CDR2 SVGIG (reference sequence). The CDR3 is 14 residues long. The CDR3 loop reads CAWSPTYSNQPQHF. In DNA form, the CDR3 reads TGTGCCTGGAGCCCTACATATAGCAATCAGCCCCAGCATTTT.

The V and J genes are TRBV28 and TRBJ2-7, with 11 bases lining up with TRBD2. The V segment lost 3 bases and the J segment 3 bases; nucleotides outside the gene matches: 7. The germline V gene has CDR1 MDHEN and CDR2 SYDVKM. CDR3 length: 16 residues. CDR3 sequence reads: CASSFASGRRDYEQYF. In DNA, the CDR3 is TGTGCCAGCAGTTTTGCTAGCGGGAGGCGAGACTACGAGCAGTACTTC. The full variable domain, in which reference TRBV28 and TRBJ2-7 provide the parts outside the CDR3, is DVKVTQSSRYLVKRTGEKVFLECVQDMDHENMFWYRQDPGLGLRLIYFSYDVKMKEKGDIPEGYSVSREKKERFSLILESASTNQTSMYLCASSFASGRRDYEQYFGPGTRLTVT.

The table lists this clone with a few counts. The chain links TRBV11-2 to TRBJ1-2, with 8 bases aligning to TRBD1. V gave up 5 bases and J gave up 0 bases; unmatched junction bases: 5. Germline CDR1 and CDR2: SGHAT and FQNNGV. CDR3 length: 15 amino acids. The CDR3 loop is CASSPGDRPNYGYTF. In nucleotides, the CDR3 is TGTGCCAGCAGCCCAGGGGACAGGCCTAACTATGGCTACACCTTC.

Details on this clone: The same CDR3 is also encoded by other DNA sequences in this sample. This chain joins TRBV11-2 and TRBJ2-7; D remains unclear. The V gene lost 1 base and the J gene lost 1 base, with 5 bases spanning the gap. The CDR3 loop spans 13 amino acids. Germline-derived CDR1 and CDR2 are SGHAT and FQNNGV. The CDR3 is CASSLGTSYEQYF. The CDR3 coding sequence is TGTGCCAGCAGCTTAGGGACGTCCTACGAGCAGTACTTC.

A single count supports this clone. The rearrangement joins TRBV5-1 to TRBJ2-2; TRBD2 aligns across 11 bases. This CDR3 has 16 residues. Trimming removed 6 bases from V and 2 bases from J; junction bases left unmatched: 6. Per the germline V gene, CDR1 is SGHRS and CDR2 is YFSETQ. CDR3 protein: CASTSGRFGNTGELFF. Written as DNA, the CDR3 is TGCGCCAGCACTAGCGGGAGGTTTGGAAACACCGGGGAGCTGTTTTTT.

This chain joins TRBV29-1 and TRBJ2-5; tentatively, D is TRBD1 (6 bases). This CDR3 has 14 amino acids. V was cut by 0 bases and J by 6 bases, with 14 bases left in between. Germline CDR1 is SQVTM and CDR2 is ANQGSEA. CDR3 amino acids: CSVEDDRRGQTQYF. Here the CDR3 DNA reads TGCAGCGTTGAAGACGACAGGAGAGGCCAGACCCAGTACTTC.